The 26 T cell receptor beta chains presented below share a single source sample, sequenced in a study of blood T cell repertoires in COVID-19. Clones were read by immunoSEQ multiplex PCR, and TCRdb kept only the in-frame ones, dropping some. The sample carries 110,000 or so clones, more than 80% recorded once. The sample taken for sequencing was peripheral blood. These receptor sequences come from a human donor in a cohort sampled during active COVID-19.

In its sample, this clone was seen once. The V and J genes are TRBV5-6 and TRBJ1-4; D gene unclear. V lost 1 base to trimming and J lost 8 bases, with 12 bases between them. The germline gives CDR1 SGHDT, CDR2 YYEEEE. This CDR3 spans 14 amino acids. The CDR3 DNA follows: TGTGCCAGCAGCTTGAGAGGGTCTTGGGAAAAACTGTTTTTT. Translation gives CASSLRGSWEKLFF.

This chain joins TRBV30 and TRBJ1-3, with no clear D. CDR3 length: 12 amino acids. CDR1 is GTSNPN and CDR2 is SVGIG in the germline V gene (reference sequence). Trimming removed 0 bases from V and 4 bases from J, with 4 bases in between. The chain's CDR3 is CAWSVLGNTIYF. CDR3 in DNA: TGTGCCTGGAGTGTACTAGGAAACACCATATATTTT. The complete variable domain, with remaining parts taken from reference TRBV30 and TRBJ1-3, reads SQTIHQWPATLVQPVGSPLSLECTVEGTSNPNLYWYRQAAGRGLQLLFYSVGIGQISSEVPQNLSASRPQDRQFILSSKKLLLSDSGFYLCAWSVLGNTIYFGEGSWLTVV.

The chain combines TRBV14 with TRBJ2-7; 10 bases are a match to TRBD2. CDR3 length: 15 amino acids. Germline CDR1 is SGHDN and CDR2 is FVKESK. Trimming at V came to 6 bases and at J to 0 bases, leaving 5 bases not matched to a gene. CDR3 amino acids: CASSGSGGASYEQYF. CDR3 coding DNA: TGTGCCAGCAGTGGGAGCGGGGGGGCCTCCTACGAGCAGTACTTC. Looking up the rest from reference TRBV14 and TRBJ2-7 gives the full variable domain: EAGVTQFPSHSVIEKGQTVTLRCDPISGHDNLYWYRRVMGKEIKFLLHFVKESKQDESGMPNNRFLAERTGGTYSTLKVQPAELEDSGVYFCASSGSGGASYEQYFGPGTRLTVT.

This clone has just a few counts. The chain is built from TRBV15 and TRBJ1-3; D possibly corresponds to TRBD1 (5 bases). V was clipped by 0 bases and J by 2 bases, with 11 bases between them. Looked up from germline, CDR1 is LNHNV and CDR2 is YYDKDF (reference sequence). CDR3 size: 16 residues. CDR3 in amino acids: CATSREAVRAGNTIYF. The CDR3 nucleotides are TGTGCCACCAGCAGAGAGGCCGTCAGGGCTGGAAACACCATATATTTT.

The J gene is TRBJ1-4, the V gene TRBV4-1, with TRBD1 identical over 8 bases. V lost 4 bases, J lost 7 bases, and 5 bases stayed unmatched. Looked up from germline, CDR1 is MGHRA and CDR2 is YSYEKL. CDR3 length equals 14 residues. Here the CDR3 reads CASSLTGVTEKLFF. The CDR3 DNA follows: TGCGCCAGCAGCCTGACAGGGGTGACTGAAAAACTGTTTTTT.

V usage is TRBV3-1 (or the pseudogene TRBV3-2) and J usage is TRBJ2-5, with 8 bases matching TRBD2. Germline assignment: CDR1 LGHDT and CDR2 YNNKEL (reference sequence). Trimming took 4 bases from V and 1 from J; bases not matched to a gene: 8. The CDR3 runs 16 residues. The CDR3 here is CASSPLAGWGQETQYF. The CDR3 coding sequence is TGTGCCAGCAGCCCCTTAGCGGGATGGGGCCAAGAGACCCAGTACTTC.

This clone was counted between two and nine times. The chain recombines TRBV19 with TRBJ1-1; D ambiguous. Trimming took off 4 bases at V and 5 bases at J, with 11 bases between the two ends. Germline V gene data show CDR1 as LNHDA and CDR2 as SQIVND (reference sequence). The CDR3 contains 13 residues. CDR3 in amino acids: CASSTGRWTEAFF. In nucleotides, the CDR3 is TGTGCCAGTAGTACGGGGAGGTGGACTGAAGCTTTCTTT.

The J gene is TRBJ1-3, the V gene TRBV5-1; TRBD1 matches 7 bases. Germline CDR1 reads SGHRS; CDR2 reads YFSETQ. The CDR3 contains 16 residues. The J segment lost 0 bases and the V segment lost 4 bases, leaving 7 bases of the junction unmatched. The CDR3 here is CASSQGGPSSGNTIYF. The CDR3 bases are TGCGCCAGCAGCCAGGGGGGACCTAGCTCTGGAAACACCATATATTTT.

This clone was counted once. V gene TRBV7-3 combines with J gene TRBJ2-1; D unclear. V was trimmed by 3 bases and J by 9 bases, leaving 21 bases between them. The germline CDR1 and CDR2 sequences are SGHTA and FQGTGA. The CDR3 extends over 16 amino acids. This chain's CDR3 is CASSFPETRLRIEQFF. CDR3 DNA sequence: TGTGCCAGCAGCTTCCCCGAGACCCGTCTGAGGATTGAGCAGTTCTTC.

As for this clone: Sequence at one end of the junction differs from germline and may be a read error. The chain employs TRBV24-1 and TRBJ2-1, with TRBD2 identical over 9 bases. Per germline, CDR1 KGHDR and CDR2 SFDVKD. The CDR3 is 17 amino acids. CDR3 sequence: CAISDSASGASYNEQFF. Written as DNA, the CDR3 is TGTGCCATCAGTGATTCGGCTAGCGGGGCCTCCTACAATGAGCAGTTCTTC.

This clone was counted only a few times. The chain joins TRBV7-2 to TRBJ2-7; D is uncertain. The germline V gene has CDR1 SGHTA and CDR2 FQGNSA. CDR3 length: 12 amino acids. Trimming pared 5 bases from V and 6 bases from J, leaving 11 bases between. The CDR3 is CASSDTLGEQYF. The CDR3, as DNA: TGTGCCAGCAGCGACACCCTCGGCGAGCAGTACTTC.

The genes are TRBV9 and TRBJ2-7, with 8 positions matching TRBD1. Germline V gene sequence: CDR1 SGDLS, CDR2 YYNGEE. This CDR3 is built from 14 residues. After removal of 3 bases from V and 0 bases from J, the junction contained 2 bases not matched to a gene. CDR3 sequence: CASSATGGSYEQYF. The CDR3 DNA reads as TGTGCCAGCAGCGCAACAGGGGGCTCCTACGAGCAGTACTTC.

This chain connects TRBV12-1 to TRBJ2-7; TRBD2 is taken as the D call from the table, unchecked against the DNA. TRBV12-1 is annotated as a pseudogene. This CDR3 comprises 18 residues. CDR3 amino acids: CASTRLAGALNYPYEQYF. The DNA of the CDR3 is TGTGCCAGCACCCGACTAGCGGGGGCCCTCAACTACCCTTACGAGCAGTACTTC.

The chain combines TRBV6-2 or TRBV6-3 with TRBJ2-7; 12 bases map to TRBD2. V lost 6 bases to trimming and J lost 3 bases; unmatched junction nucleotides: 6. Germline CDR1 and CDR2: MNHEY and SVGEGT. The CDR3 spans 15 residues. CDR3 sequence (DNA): TGTGCCAGCAGCCGACTAGCGGGAGTTTTCTACGAGCAGTACTTC. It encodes CASSRLAGVFYEQYF.

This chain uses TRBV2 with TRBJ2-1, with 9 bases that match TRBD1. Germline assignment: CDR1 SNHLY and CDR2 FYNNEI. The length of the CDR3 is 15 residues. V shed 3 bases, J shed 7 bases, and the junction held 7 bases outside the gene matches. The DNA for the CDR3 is TGTGCCAGCAGTGATACAGGGGGCGATTATAATGAGCAGTTCTTC. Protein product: CASSDTGGDYNEQFF.

CDR3 nucleotides: TGTGCCAGCAACCAAGGGGCCTACGAGCAGTACTTC. It is translated as CASNQGAYEQYF. The chain recombines TRBV7-2 with TRBJ2-7; D may be TRBD1 (5 bases). Germline assignment: CDR1 SGHTA and CDR2 FQGNSA. Trimming cost V 7 bases and J 2 bases, with 9 bases left between them. This CDR3 has 12 amino acids.

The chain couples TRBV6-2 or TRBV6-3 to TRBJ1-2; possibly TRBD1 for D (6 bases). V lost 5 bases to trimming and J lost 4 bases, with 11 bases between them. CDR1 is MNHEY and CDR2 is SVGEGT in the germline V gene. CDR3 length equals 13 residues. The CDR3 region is CASSPQGIYGYTF. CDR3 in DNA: TGTGCCAGCAGTCCCCAGGGGATCTATGGCTACACCTTC.

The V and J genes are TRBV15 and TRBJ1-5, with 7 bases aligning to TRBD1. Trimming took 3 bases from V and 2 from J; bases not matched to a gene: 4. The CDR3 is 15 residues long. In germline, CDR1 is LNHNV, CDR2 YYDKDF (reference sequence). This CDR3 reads CATSRSGQGNQPQHF. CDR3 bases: TGTGCCACCAGCAGGAGCGGACAGGGCAATCAGCCCCAGCATTTT.

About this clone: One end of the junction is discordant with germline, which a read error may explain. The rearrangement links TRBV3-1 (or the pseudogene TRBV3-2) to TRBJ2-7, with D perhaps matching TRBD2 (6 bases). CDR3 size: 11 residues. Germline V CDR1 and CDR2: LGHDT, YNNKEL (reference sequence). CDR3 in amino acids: CASTQRGEQYF. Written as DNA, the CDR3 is TGTGCCAGCACCCAACGGGGGGAGCAGTACTTC.

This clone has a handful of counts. In DNA form, the CDR3 reads TGTGCCAGCAGTACCCAGGGTAATGGCTACACCTTC. Encoded protein: CASSTQGNGYTF. J is TRBJ1-2 and V is TRBV2, with a tentative D call TRBD1 (5 bases). Trimming shortened V by 5 bases and J by 6 bases, and 10 bases separated the two germline ends. CDR1 is SNHLY, CDR2 FYNNEI, per germline. This CDR3 is built from 12 residues.

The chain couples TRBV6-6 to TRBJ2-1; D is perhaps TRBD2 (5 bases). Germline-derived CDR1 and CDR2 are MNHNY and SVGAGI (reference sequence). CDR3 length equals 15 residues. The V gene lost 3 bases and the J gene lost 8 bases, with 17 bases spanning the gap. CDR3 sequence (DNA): TGTGCCAGCAGTTATCTGGCTAGCTATGGCGATGAGCAGTTCTTC. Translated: CASSYLASYGDEQFF.

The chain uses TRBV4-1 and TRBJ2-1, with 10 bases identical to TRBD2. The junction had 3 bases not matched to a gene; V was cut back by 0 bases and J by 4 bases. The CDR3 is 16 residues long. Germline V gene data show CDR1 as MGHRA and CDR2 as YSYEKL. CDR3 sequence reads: CASSQDRLAGYNEQFF. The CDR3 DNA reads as TGCGCCAGCAGCCAAGATCGACTAGCGGGTTACAATGAGCAGTTCTTC.

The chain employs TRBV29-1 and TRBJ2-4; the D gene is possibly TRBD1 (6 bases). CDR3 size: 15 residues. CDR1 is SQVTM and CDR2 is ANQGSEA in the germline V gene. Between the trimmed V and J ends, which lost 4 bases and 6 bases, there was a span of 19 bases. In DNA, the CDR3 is TGCAGCGTTGGGGGAACAGGGCCTGGGGGAAACATTCAGTACTTC. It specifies CSVGGTGPGGNIQYF.

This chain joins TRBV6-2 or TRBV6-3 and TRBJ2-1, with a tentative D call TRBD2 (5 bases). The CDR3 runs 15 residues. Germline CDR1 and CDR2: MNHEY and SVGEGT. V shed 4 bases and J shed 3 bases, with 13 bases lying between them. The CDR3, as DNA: TGTGCCAGCAGTTCGAACGGAGGCCGCTACAATGAGCAGTTCTTC. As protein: CASSSNGGRYNEQFF.

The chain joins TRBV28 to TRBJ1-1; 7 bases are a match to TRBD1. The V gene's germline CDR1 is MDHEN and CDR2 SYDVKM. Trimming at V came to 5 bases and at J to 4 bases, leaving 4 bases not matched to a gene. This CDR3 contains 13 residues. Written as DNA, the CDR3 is TGTGCCAGCAGTGGGACAGCCCCCACTGAAGCTTTCTTT. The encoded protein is CASSGTAPTEAFF. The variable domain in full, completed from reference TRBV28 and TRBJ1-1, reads DVKVTQSSRYLVKRTGEKVFLECVQDMDHENMFWYRQDPGLGLRLIYFSYDVKMKEKGDIPEGYSVSREKKERFSLILESASTNQTSMYLCASSGTAPTEAFFGQGTRLTVV.

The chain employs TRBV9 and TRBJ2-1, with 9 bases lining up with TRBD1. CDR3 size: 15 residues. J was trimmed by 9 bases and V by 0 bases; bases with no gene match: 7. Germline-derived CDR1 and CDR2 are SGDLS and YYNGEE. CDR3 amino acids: CASSVDRTGASEQFF. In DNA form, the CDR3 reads TGTGCCAGCAGCGTAGATCGGACAGGGGCCAGTGAGCAGTTCTTC.